This T cell receptor (beta chain) was found in a study of CD8 T cells in ankylosing spondylitis. With 3 bases removed from V and 0 bases from J, the gap between germline ends came to 11 bases. The CDR3 runs 15 residues. The germline V gene encodes CDR1 KGHSH and CDR2 LQKENI. For TCR beta, libraries came from quantitative 5'-RACE with molecular barcodes. MiXCR, run by TCRdb on the 5' RACE reads, gives a single entry per CDR3 protein. The data hold about 500,000 distinct CDR3 sequences, with about 13% observed a single time. Study-wide points: A motif in TCR beta, a set of several highly homologous variants, appeared characteristic of ankylosing spondylitis blood. Reports say disease-linked clones showed up significantly more in matched ankylosing spondylitis synovial fluid. Disease-linked clones bore a CD8+ phenotype and were relatively rare in peripheral blood. Past research had described some motif variants in reactive arthritis synovial fluid and blood.

Regarding this clonotype: What it binds is not known.

The chain employs TRBV18 and TRBJ1-1; no reliable D call. The TCR sequence derives from a male donor with ankylosing spondylitis. Sequences were obtained from blood, either unsorted or a sorted T cell fraction (not recorded which). The DNA of the CDR3 is TGTGCCAGCTCACCGCCTGGGTCAATGAACACTGAAGCTTTCTTT. Translated, it gives CASSPPGSMNTEAFF.